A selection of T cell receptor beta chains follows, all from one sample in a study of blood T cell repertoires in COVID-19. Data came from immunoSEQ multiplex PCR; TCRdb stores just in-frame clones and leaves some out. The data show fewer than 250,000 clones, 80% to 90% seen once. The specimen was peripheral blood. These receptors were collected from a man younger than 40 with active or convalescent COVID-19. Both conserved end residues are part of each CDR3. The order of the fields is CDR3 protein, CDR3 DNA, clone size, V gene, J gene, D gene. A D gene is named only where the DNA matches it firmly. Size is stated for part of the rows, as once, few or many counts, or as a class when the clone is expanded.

CASSPAQGAYGYTF,TGTGCCAGCAGTCCCGCACAGGGGGCCTATGGCTACACCTTC,-,TRBV6-5,TRBJ1-2,TRBD1
CATSRAKTGSTDTQYF,TGTGCCACCAGCAGAGCTAAGACAGGGAGCACAGATACGCAGTATTTT,-,TRBV15,TRBJ2-3,TRBD1
CASSSLAGVTDTQYF,TGCGCCAGCAGCTCCTTAGCGGGAGTGACAGATACGCAGTATTTT,-,TRBV5-1,TRBJ2-3,TRBD2
CASYPRATSYEQYF,TGTGCCAGCTATCCTCGAGCGACCTCCTACGAGCAGTACTTC,-,TRBV2,TRBJ2-7,-
CASSHGGLAGGIEQYF,TGCGCCAGCAGCCATGGGGGCCTAGCGGGAGGAATAGAGCAGTACTTC,-,TRBV4-3,TRBJ2-7,TRBD2
CASSSDSNQPQHF,TGTGCCAGCAGCTCAGATAGCAATCAGCCCCAGCATTTT,-,TRBV7-2,TRBJ1-5,-
CASSPSGQVSSSTIYF,TGTGCCAGCAGCCCCTCGGGACAGGTCTCTAGCAGCACCATATATTTT,-,TRBV7-8,TRBJ1-3,TRBD1
CASSPPLAGAYEQYF,TGTGCCAGCTCACCACCCCTAGCGGGTGCCTACGAGCAGTACTTC,-,TRBV18,TRBJ2-7,TRBD2
CASSPPDAGGWEETQYF,TGTGCCAGCAGCCCTCCAGATGCGGGAGGATGGGAAGAGACCCAGTACTTC,-,TRBV9,TRBJ2-5,TRBD2
CASSYSEASGVYEQYF,TGTGCCAGCAGTTACTCGGAGGCTAGCGGGGTATACGAGCAGTACTTC,many,TRBV6-5,TRBJ2-7,TRBD2
CASSPKSSYEQYF,TGTGCCAGCAGCCCCAAGAGCTCCTACGAGCAGTACTTC,few,TRBV7-9,TRBJ2-7,-
CASSQGTGDSPLHF,TGCGCCAGCAGCCAAGGGACAGGGGATTCACCCCTCCACTTT,-,TRBV4-3,TRBJ1-6,TRBD1
CASSQGRTLSYNEQFF,TGCGCCAGCAGCCAAGGGAGGACCCTCTCCTACAATGAGCAGTTCTTC,few,TRBV4-3,TRBJ2-1,-
CASSLLMNTEAFF,TGTGCCAGCAGCTTGCTTATGAACACTGAAGCTTTCTTT,-,TRBV5-5,TRBJ1-1,-
CASSEYIREGPNGYTF,TGTGCCAGCAGTGAATATATAAGGGAGGGGCCTAACGGCTACACCTTC,-,TRBV25-1,TRBJ1-2,-
CASSLLGLNTEAFF,TGTGCCAGCAGTCTGCTCGGTTTAAACACTGAAGCTTTCTTT,-,TRBV6-5,TRBJ1-1,-
CASSPQGAGQPQHF,TGCGCCAGCAGCCCACAGGGGGCAGGTCAGCCCCAGCATTTT,once,TRBV5-1,TRBJ1-5,TRBD1
CASIDSSNYGYTF,TGTGCCAGCATCGACAGTTCTAACTATGGCTACACCTTC,-,TRBV28,TRBJ1-2,-
CASSAGGTEAFF,TGCGCCAGCAGTGCCGGAGGCACTGAAGCTTTCTTT,-,TRBV10-1,TRBJ1-1,-
CASSLSDRDIGETQYF,TGTGCCAGTAGTTTATCTGACAGGGACATTGGAGAGACCCAGTACTTC,-,TRBV19,TRBJ2-5,TRBD1
CASSQDRGGRGNTIYF,TGCGCCAGCAGCCAAGATAGAGGCGGCAGAGGAAACACCATATATTTT,-,TRBV4-3,TRBJ1-3,-
CASSDLSGRAREQFF,TGTGCCAGCAGTGATCTGAGCGGGAGGGCTCGCGAGCAGTTCTTC,-,TRBV2,TRBJ2-1,TRBD2
CASSFVLYEQYF,TGTGCCAGCAGCTTCGTCCTCTACGAGCAGTACTTC,-,TRBV7-2,TRBJ2-7,-
CASSRGETLHF,TGTGCCAGCTCCCGGGGGGAAACCCTCCACTTT,-,TRBV18,TRBJ1-6,-
CASSRGGTVSTGETQYF,TGTGCCAGCAGCCGCGGGGGGACTGTTTCGACGGGGGAGACCCAGTACTTC,-,TRBV7-8,TRBJ2-5,TRBD2
CASSQEGRGTQYF,TGTGCCAGCAGCCAAGAAGGGCGCGGGACGCAGTATTTT,-,TRBV3-1/TRBV3-2,TRBJ2-3,-
CASKPGTSLGELFF,TGTGCCAGCAAACCAGGGACATCCTTAGGGGAGCTGTTTTTT,-,TRBV2,TRBJ2-2,-
CATSTLAGEGNEQFF,TGTGCCACCAGTACCCTAGCGGGGGAGGGCAATGAGCAGTTCTTC,few,TRBV24-1,TRBJ2-1,TRBD2
CAGGTGGYEQYF,TGTGCCGGGGGGACGGGGGGATACGAGCAGTACTTC,-,TRBV30,TRBJ2-7,TRBD2
CASSLVGGTPYNSPLHF,TGTGCCAGCAGCTTAGTGGGGGGGACACCGTATAATTCACCCCTCCACTTT,-,TRBV7-2,TRBJ1-6,-
CATAGLIYNEQFF,TGTGCCACCGCGGGCCTTATTTACAATGAGCAGTTCTTC,-,TRBV24-1,TRBJ2-1,-
CASSIPRGQGLRLHNYGYTF,TGTGCCAGTAGTATCCCCCGGGGACAGGGTCTAAGGCTTCATAACTATGGCTACACCTTC,-,TRBV19,TRBJ1-2,TRBD1
CASSVGMGEGAKNIQYF,TGTGCCAGCAGCGTAGGAATGGGGGAGGGGGCCAAAAACATTCAGTACTTC,-,TRBV9,TRBJ2-4,TRBD2